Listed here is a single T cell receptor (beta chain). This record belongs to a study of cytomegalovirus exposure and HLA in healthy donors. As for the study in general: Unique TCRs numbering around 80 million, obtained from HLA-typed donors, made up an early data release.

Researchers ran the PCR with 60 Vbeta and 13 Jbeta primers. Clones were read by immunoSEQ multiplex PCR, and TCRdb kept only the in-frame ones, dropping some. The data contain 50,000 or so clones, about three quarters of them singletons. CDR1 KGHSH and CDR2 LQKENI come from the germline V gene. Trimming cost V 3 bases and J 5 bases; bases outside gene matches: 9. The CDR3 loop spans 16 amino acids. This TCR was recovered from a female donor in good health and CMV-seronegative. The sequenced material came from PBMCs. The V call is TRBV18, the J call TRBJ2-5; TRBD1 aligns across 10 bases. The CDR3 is CASSPRSTGGAETQYF. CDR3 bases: TGTGCCAGCTCACCCCGATCGACAGGGGGCGCGGAGACCCAGTACTTC.